This TCR beta chain was captured by sequencing in a study of Ad26.COV2.S vaccination and SARS-CoV-2 variants. The data were produced by immunoSEQ multiplex PCR, yet TCRdb's version contains in-frame clones alone and is incomplete. The profile shows approximately 480,000 clones, around 90% of them singletons. The treatment denotes: approximately 18 received Ad26.COV2.S at low or high dose, single or two shots; 5 received placebo; per-sample allocation not given. Samples came from day 63 after the first vaccine or placebo injection. This specimen consisted of peripheral blood, obtained in a trial of Ad26.COV2.S vaccine versus placebo. This clonotype was sampled from a person between 18 and 65 years old who received the Ad26.COV2.S COVID-19 vaccine or a placebo.

The CDR3 nucleotides read TGCAGCGAAAGGGACGCAGATACGCAGTATTTT. This encodes CSERDADTQYF. This chain links TRBV29-1 with TRBJ2-3; D could derive from TRBD1 or TRBD2 (5 bases each). Germline-derived CDR1 and CDR2 are SQVTM and ANQGSEA. The CDR3 has 11 residues. V was shortened by 7 bases and J by 4 bases, with 9 bases between the two germline ends.